A selection of T cell receptor beta chains follows, all from one sample in a study of breast tumors, draining lymph nodes, adjacent tissues. TCRdb passed the multiplex PCR reads through MiXCR, listing each CDR3 protein once. Of about 170,000 distinct CDR3 sequences in the sample, roughly a third were seen once. Sample: axillary lymph node tissue. These receptors all come from a female donor with breast cancer. Some clones in this sample may be carry-over from other donors' samples. CDR3s include the opening cysteine and the closing phenylalanine or tryptophan.

len: 15; j_gene: TRBJ1-1; v_gene: TRBV27; CDR3aa: CASSFSDRGNTEAFF
len: 15; j_gene: TRBJ2-1; v_gene: TRBV5-6; CDR3aa: CASSRAGISYNEQFF
len: 18; j_gene: TRBJ1-4; v_gene: TRBV9; CDR3aa: CASSVVGGGAVNNEKLFF
len: 14; j_gene: TRBJ1-5; v_gene: TRBV24-1; CDR3aa: CATSSRYGEQPQHF
len: 16; j_gene: TRBJ2-1; v_gene: TRBV10-1; CDR3aa: CASSSGTGSSYNEQFF
len: 13; j_gene: TRBJ1-2; v_gene: TRBV5-5; CDR3aa: CASSYSPVSAFSF
len: 14; j_gene: TRBJ2-3; v_gene: TRBV7-9; CDR3aa: CASSSRISSDTQYF
len: 13; j_gene: TRBJ2-5; v_gene: TRBV5-1; CDR3aa: CASRTDEQETQYF
len: 12; j_gene: TRBJ2-7; v_gene: TRBV28; CDR3aa: CASSLPEDEQYF
len: 16; j_gene: TRBJ1-1; v_gene: TRBV10-2; CDR3aa: CASSHPPDRGNTEAFF
len: 15; j_gene: TRBJ2-3; v_gene: TRBV18; CDR3aa: CASSPRQGAGDTQYF
len: 15; j_gene: TRBJ2-2; v_gene: TRBV12-3/TRBV12-4; CDR3aa: CASSSTAGTTGELFF
len: 15; j_gene: TRBJ1-2; v_gene: TRBV5-1; CDR3aa: CASSLYGGHLYGYTF
len: 14; j_gene: TRBJ2-1; v_gene: TRBV20-1; CDR3aa: CSATGQGKRNEQFF
len: 15; j_gene: TRBJ1-5; v_gene: TRBV5-1; CDR3aa: CASSFSGGRNQPQHF
len: 13; j_gene: TRBJ2-1; v_gene: TRBV19; CDR3aa: CASSIGQFNEQFF
len: 14; j_gene: TRBJ1-5; v_gene: TRBV24-1; CDR3aa: CATSDAYSNQPQHF
len: 15; j_gene: TRBJ2-7; v_gene: TRBV5-1; CDR3aa: CASSVRGGGSYEQCF
len: 13; j_gene: TRBJ2-7; v_gene: TRBV20-1; CDR3aa: CSASRGAAYEQYF
len: 14; j_gene: TRBJ1-2; v_gene: TRBV27; CDR3aa: CASGSGGRNYGYTF
len: 18; j_gene: TRBJ1-6; v_gene: TRBV5-6; CDR3aa: CASSLPGQQGHNNSPLHF
len: 12; j_gene: TRBJ2-7; v_gene: TRBV11-2; CDR3aa: CAVGGSSYEQYF
len: 16; j_gene: TRBJ2-1; v_gene: TRBV6-5; CDR3aa: CASSYARGSSYNEQFF
len: 14; j_gene: TRBJ2-2; v_gene: TRBV6-5; CDR3aa: CASSYSPGSGELFF
len: 11; j_gene: TRBJ1-1; v_gene: TRBV5-1; CDR3aa: CASSKNTEAFF
len: 19; j_gene: TRBJ2-7; v_gene: TRBV15; CDR3aa: CATSRDQSGLGGDIYEQYF
len: 16; j_gene: TRBJ2-7; v_gene: TRBV5-6; CDR3aa: CASSAGRSRGRREQYF
len: 14; j_gene: TRBJ1-1; v_gene: TRBV4-1; CDR3aa: CASSPDSLNTEAFF
len: 14; j_gene: TRBJ1-5; v_gene: TRBV30; CDR3aa: CAWSSDGLNQPQHF
len: 17; j_gene: TRBJ1-4; v_gene: TRBV27; CDR3aa: CASSRAPLGTTNEKLFF
len: 14; j_gene: TRBJ1-5; v_gene: TRBV5-1; CDR3aa: CASSLGWGDQPQHF
len: 15; j_gene: TRBJ2-3; v_gene: TRBV6-2/TRBV6-3; CDR3aa: CASSRDTRGLDTQYF
len: 13; j_gene: TRBJ2-1; v_gene: TRBV9; CDR3aa: CASGTSSHNEQFF
len: 15; j_gene: TRBJ1-3; v_gene: TRBV20-1; CDR3aa: CSASHSLDAGNTIYF
len: 14; j_gene: TRBJ1-2; v_gene: TRBV6-5; CDR3aa: CASTRLETGGGYTF
len: 21; j_gene: TRBJ2-1; v_gene: TRBV7-2; CDR3aa: CASSFGPRLAGGHRSYNEQFF
len: 18; j_gene: TRBJ2-6; v_gene: TRBV18; CDR3aa: CASSPLTGYAIGANVPTF
len: 11; j_gene: TRBJ2-7; v_gene: TRBV2; CDR3aa: CASRGLGEQYF
len: 15; j_gene: TRBJ2-7; v_gene: TRBV20-1; CDR3aa: CSASYSSGSRYEQYF
len: 14; j_gene: TRBJ2-3; v_gene: TRBV6-2/TRBV6-3; CDR3aa: CASSPEVIADTQYF
len: 15; j_gene: TRBJ2-1; v_gene: TRBV7-2; CDR3aa: CASSLDRGSYNEQFF
len: 15; j_gene: TRBJ1-4; v_gene: TRBV2; CDR3aa: CASSAGQATNEKLFF
len: 14; j_gene: TRBJ2-1; v_gene: TRBV10-1; CDR3aa: CASSVLAGGDEQFF
len: 20; j_gene: TRBJ2-3; v_gene: TRBV7-9; CDR3aa: CASSPPRGRTMESGTDTQYF
len: 17; j_gene: TRBJ1-5; v_gene: TRBV5-1; CDR3aa: CASRPVLGAVQVQPQHF
len: 12; j_gene: TRBJ2-7; v_gene: TRBV11-2; CDR3aa: CASSRLVYEQYF
len: 14; j_gene: TRBJ2-7; v_gene: TRBV6-6; CDR3aa: CASRRLAGRNEQYF
len: 15; j_gene: TRBJ2-5; v_gene: TRBV3-1; CDR3aa: CASRSATSGSRTQYF
len: 13; j_gene: TRBJ2-5; v_gene: TRBV5-8; CDR3aa: CASSLEGRKTQYF
len: 13; j_gene: TRBJ2-7; v_gene: TRBV7-9; CDR3aa: CTSSLGQQYGQYF
len: 12; j_gene: TRBJ2-7; v_gene: TRBV12-3/TRBV12-4; CDR3aa: CASSPGTHEQYF